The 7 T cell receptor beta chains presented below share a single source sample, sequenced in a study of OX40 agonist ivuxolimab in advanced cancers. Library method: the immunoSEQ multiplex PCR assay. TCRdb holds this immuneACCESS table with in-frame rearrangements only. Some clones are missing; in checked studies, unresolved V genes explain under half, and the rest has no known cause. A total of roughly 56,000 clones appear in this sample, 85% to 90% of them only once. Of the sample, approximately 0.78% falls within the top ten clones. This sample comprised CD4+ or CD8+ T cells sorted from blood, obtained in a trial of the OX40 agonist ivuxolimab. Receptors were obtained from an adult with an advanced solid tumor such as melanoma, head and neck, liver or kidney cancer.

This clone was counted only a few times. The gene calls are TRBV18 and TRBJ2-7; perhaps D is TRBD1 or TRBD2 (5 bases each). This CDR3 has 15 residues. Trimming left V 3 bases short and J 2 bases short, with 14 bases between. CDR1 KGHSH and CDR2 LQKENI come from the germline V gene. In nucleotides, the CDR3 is TGTGCCAGCTCACCGCCCGGACGGGGCACCTACGAGCAGTACTTC. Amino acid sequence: CASSPPGRGTYEQYF.

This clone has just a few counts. CDR3 protein: CASSFDRLLETQYF. The CDR3 nucleotides are TGTGCCAGTAGTTTCGACAGGCTTTTAGAGACCCAGTACTTC. V is TRBV19 and J is TRBJ2-5; D possibly corresponds to TRBD1 (6 bases). This CDR3 region has 14 residues. The V gene lost 5 bases and the J gene lost 4 bases, with 14 bases spanning the gap. The germline gives CDR1 LNHDA, CDR2 SQIVND (reference sequence). The whole variable domain, remainder taken from reference TRBV19 and TRBJ2-5, is DGGITQSPKYLFRKEGQNVTLSCEQNLNHDAMYWYRQDPGQGLRLIYYSQIVNDFQKGDIAEGYSVSREKKESFPLTVTSAQKNPTAFYLCASSFDRLLETQYFGPGTRLLVL.

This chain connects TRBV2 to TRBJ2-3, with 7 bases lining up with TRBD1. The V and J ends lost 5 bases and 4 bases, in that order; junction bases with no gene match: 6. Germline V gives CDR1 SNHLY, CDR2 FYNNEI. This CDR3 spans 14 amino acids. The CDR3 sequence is CASSTDRESDTQYF. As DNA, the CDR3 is TGTGCCAGCAGTACCGACAGGGAATCAGATACGCAGTATTTT.

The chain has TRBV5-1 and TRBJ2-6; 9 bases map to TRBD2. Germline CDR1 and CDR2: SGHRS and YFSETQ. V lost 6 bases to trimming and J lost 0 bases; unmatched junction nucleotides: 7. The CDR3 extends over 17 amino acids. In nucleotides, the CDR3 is TGCGCCAGCACCTTAGCGGGAGCTTACTCTGGGGCCAACGTCCTGACTTTC. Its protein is CASTLAGAYSGANVLTF.

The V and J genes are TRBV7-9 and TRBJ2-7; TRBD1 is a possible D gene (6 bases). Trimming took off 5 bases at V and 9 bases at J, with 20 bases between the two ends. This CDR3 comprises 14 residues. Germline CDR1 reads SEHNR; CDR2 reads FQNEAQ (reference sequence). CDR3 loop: CASSQQAPGDTQYF. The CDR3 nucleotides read TGTGCCAGCAGCCAACAAGCCCCAGGGGATACGCAGTACTTC.

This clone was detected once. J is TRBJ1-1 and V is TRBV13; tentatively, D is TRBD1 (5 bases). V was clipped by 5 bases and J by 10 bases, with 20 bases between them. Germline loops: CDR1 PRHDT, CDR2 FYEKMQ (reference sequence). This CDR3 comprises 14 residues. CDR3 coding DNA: TGTGCCAGCAGCCTCGGACAAAGGGGCGAGCGAGCTTTCTTT. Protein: CASSLGQRGERAFF.

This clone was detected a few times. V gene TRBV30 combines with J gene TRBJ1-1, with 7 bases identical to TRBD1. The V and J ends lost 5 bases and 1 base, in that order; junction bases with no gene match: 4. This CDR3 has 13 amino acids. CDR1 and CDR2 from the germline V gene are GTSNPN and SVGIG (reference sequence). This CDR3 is CAWQQGTNTEAFF. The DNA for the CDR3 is TGTGCCTGGCAACAGGGGACGAACACTGAAGCTTTCTTT.